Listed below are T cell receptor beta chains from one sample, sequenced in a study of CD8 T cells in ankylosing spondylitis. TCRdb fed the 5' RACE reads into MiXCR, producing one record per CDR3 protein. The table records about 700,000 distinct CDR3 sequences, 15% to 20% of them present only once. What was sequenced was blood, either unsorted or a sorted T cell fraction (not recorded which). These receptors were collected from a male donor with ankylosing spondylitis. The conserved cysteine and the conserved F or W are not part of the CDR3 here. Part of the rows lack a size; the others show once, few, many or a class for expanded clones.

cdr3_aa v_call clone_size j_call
ASSSGTSGPNEQF TRBV6-4 many TRBJ2-1
SVEGRTGEETQY TRBV29-1 many TRBJ2-5
SVLGPNGAF TRBV29-1 many TRBJ1-1
ARSTGDKNIQY TRBV2 few TRBJ2-4
ASSERQEIYGYT TRBV2 - TRBJ1-2
ASSSDETFEQF TRBV7-9 - TRBJ2-1
ASSPVQVSYEQY TRBV11-2 many TRBJ2-7
ASKTGLPADTQY TRBV19 - TRBJ2-3
ASSKGDRSTDTQY TRBV21-1 few TRBJ2-3
ASNRGGDRVDNEQF TRBV4-2 - TRBJ2-1
SAREGSGGSTGELF TRBV20-1 - TRBJ2-2
ASSSRGLVPDNEQF TRBV5-1 few TRBJ2-1
ASSLDFWNTEAF TRBV5-1 few TRBJ1-1
SVEVGQFEQY TRBV29-1 - TRBJ2-7
SASGTAYSYEQY TRBV20-1 - TRBJ2-7
ASRDRVGETQY TRBV19 - TRBJ2-5
ASSVTSVPGANVLT TRBV5-1 few TRBJ2-6
ASSADRPPYEQY TRBV5-1 - TRBJ2-7
SAWSGDIGADTQY TRBV20-1 few TRBJ2-3
ASSLSVTGTGRETQY TRBV7-8 few TRBJ2-5
ASNGPRQPQH TRBV12-3/TRBV12-4 many TRBJ1-5